This TCR beta chain was captured by sequencing in a study of blood T cell repertoires in COVID-19. Study overall: PBMCs, B-cell-depleted T cells, or T cells provided the cDNA or gDNA that made up the material.

Repertoires were generated with immunoSEQ multiplex PCR, while TCRdb's copy carries only in-frame clones and drops some. The top ten hold roughly 7.1% of the sample, which has under 450,000 clones, about 88% seen once. The V and J ends lost 5 bases and 2 bases respectively, with 9 bases between them. This CDR3 is built from 13 residues. The chain recombines TRBV12-3 or TRBV12-4 with TRBJ1-2; D may be TRBD1 (6 bases). Sample: peripheral blood. The TCR was taken from a woman aged 55-70 years with COVID-19, enrolled during active disease. As DNA, the CDR3 is TGTGCCAGCAGTCTTACAGGGAACTATGGCTACACCTTC. Its translation is CASSLTGNYGYTF.